This is a list of T cell receptor beta chains from one sample in a study of T cell responses to AZD1222 COVID-19 vaccine. Method: immunoSEQ multiplex PCR; TCRdb's copy keeps in-frame clones and lacks some. The sample records around 91,000 clones, roughly 84% being singletons. The material sequenced was peripheral blood, taken on day 0 of AZD1222 vaccination. The receptors here all came from an adult in good health. Each CDR3 is given with its conserved first and last residue. Fields, in order: D gene, clone size, V gene, J gene, CDR3 DNA, CDR3 protein. The D gene is left open where the match is weak. Only part of the rows carry a size: once, few, many, or a class if the clone is expanded.

>-|-|TRBV18|TRBJ1-4
TGTGCCAGCTCACCCGGGGGTGCTAATGAAAAACTGTTTTTT
CASSPGGANEKLFF
>TRBD1|-|TRBV19|TRBJ1-2
TGTGCCAGTAGCCGACAGGGGGCTGAGTATGGCTACACCTTC
CASSRQGAEYGYTF
>TRBD1|-|TRBV5-1|TRBJ1-6
TGCGCCAGCACCGCCGGGACAGGGAATTCACCCCTCCACTTT
CASTAGTGNSPLHF
>TRBD2|-|TRBV6-5|TRBJ2-3
TGTGCCAGCAGTTACTCCGGCGGGGGGGCACGTGATACGCAGTATTTT
CASSYSGGGARDTQYF
>-|-|TRBV19|TRBJ1-1
TGTGCCAGTAGTATAATCGACTCGGGAGGTCCTGAAGCTTTCTTT
CASSIIDSGGPEAFF
>TRBD1|-|TRBV12-3/TRBV12-4|TRBJ1-2
TGTGCCAGCAGTTTACGAGGGGGCGGTGGCTACACCTTC
CASSLRGGGGYTF
>-|-|TRBV18|TRBJ1-1
TGTGCCAGCTCACCACCGGAAAGGGGGAGGGGTGAAGCTTTCTTT
CASSPPERGRGEAFF
>TRBD1|-|TRBV18|TRBJ2-1
TGTGCCAGCTCACCCAGGACAGGGAGTTTGACCAATGAGCAGTTCTTC
CASSPRTGSLTNEQFF
>-|-|TRBV21-1|TRBJ2-1
TGTGCCAGCAGCGTCCTAGCGGCTTTTCTCAGGGAGCAGTTCTTC
CASSVLAAFLREQFF
>TRBD2|-|TRBV28|TRBJ2-5
TGTGCCAGCCGGATAAGCGGGAGCCGAGAGACCCAGTACTTC
CASRISGSRETQYF
>-|few|TRBV5-4|TRBJ2-5
TGTGCCAGCAGCTTGGCCCCAGCGGCCTTCCAAGAGACCCAGTACTTC
CASSLAPAAFQETQYF
>-|-|TRBV10-3|TRBJ1-5
TGTGCCATCAGTGAAGACAATCAGCCCCAGCATTTT
CAISEDNQPQHF
>-|-|TRBV6-5|TRBJ2-7
TGTGCCAGCAGAAACGAGGGAGGAGGCTACGAGCAGTACTTC
CASRNEGGGYEQYF
>TRBD1|-|TRBV19|TRBJ2-7
TGTGCCAGTAGCAAGGGACAGGGGCCGCCCTACGAGCAGTACTTC
CASSKGQGPPYEQYF
>-|-|TRBV3-1/TRBV3-2|TRBJ2-3
TGTGCCAGCAGCCAAGAGCGGCCCATCCATACGCAGTATTTT
CASSQERPIHTQYF
>TRBD2|-|TRBV6-5|TRBJ2-1
TGTGCCAGCACGCTCACTAGCGGGGCCAACAATGAGCAGTTCTTC
CASTLTSGANNEQFF
>TRBD1|-|TRBV5-5|TRBJ2-7
TGTGCCAGCAGCATGACAGGGTCCCCAAGTCTATACGAGCAGTACTTC
CASSMTGSPSLYEQYF
>-|-|TRBV27|TRBJ1-5
TGTGCCAGCAGTTGGTCGGGCAATCAGCCCCAGCATTTT
CASSWSGNQPQHF
>-|-|TRBV10-3|TRBJ2-7
TGTGCCATCAGTCTTGAAACCTCCTACGAGCAGTACTTC
CAISLETSYEQYF
>-|-|TRBV7-2|TRBJ2-7
TGTGCCAGCAGCCCAACTACGGGAGTTTATGAGCAGTACTTC
CASSPTTGVYEQYF
>-|-|TRBV28|TRBJ1-3
TGTGCCAGCAGTTTAACCGGGTCCGGAAACACCATATATTTT
CASSLTGSGNTIYF
>TRBD1|-|TRBV23-1|TRBJ2-2
TGCGCCATTCAGTCCCGGGACAGGGCCGGGGAGCTGTTTTTT
CAIQSRDRAGELFF
>TRBD2|-|TRBV19|TRBJ2-1
TGTGCCAGTAGTGCCCGGACTAGCGGGGTGTACAATGAGCAGTTCTTC
CASSARTSGVYNEQFF
>-|-|TRBV4-3|TRBJ2-1
TGCGCCAGCAGCCAAAGCCCCTACAATGAGCAGTTCTTC
CASSQSPYNEQFF
>-|few|TRBV6-5|TRBJ2-3
TGTGCCAGCAGTTACTCGAGGCTAGCGACGCAGTATTTT
CASSYSRLATQYF
>-|-|TRBV6-5|TRBJ1-2
TGTGCCAGCAGTTACACTTTCAGGGGTAGAGGCTACACCTTC
CASSYTFRGRGYTF
>-|-|TRBV4-1|TRBJ2-7
TGCGCCAGCAGCCAAGGCGAGTTAGGGGTGCAGTACTTC
CASSQGELGVQYF
>-|-|TRBV7-2|TRBJ1-3
TGTGCCAGCAGCTCAGCGGACACCATATATTTT
CASSSADTIYF
>TRBD1|-|TRBV5-4|TRBJ2-1
TGTGCCAGCAGCTTGGCCGATTTCAGGGGGCTCTCCTACAATGAGCAGTTCTTC
CASSLADFRGLSYNEQFF
>-|-|TRBV12-3/TRBV12-4|TRBJ1-2
TGTGCCAGCAGTTTGTTCAACTATGGCTACACCTTC
CASSLFNYGYTF
>TRBD2|-|TRBV3-1/TRBV3-2|TRBJ2-3
TGTGCCAGCAGCCTCGGGACTAGCGGAGCTACGCAGTATTTT
CASSLGTSGATQYF
>TRBD2|-|TRBV6-5|TRBJ2-3
TGTGCCAGCAGCCTACTAGCGGGCAGCACAGATACGCAGTATTTT
CASSLLAGSTDTQYF
>-|-|TRBV27|TRBJ1-1
TGTGCCAGCAGCATCATCGGGGGGACCTTCAACACTGAAGCTTTCTTT
CASSIIGGTFNTEAFF
>-|-|TRBV6-5|TRBJ2-2
TGTGCCAGCGTGGGGCAGAAGAACACCGGGGAGCTGTTTTTT
CASVGQKNTGELFF
>TRBD2|-|TRBV9|TRBJ2-2
TGTGCCAGCAGCGGAGTAGCGACTAGCGGGGTTCTGATCACCGGGGAGCTGTTTTTT
CASSGVATSGVLITGELFF
>-|-|TRBV7-9|TRBJ2-2
TGTGCCAGCAGCTTACAGCTAACCGGGGAGCTGTTTTTT
CASSLQLTGELFF
>-|-|TRBV28|TRBJ1-6
TGTGCCAGCAGTTTACAGGATTCACCCCTCCACTTT
CASSLQDSPLHF
>-|-|TRBV4-3|TRBJ1-4
TGCGCCAGCAGCCAACACCTAGGACGGGAAGCTAATGAAAAACTGTTTTTT
CASSQHLGREANEKLFF
>-|-|TRBV7-6|TRBJ1-6
TGTGCCAGCAGCCCCGCCGAGGCAGGGGACACCTATAATTCACCCCTCCACTTT
CASSPAEAGDTYNSPLHF
>-|-|TRBV19|TRBJ1-2
TGTGCCAGTAGTATAGATCACAGGGACCACTATGGCTACACCTTC
CASSIDHRDHYGYTF
>-|-|TRBV4-1|TRBJ2-3
TGCGCCAGCAGCCCCCTCCCCGTCACCACAGATACGCAGTATTTT
CASSPLPVTTDTQYF
>-|-|TRBV2|TRBJ1-1
TGTGCCAGCAGGGCCTTAGGGGGGACTGAAGCTTTCTTT
CASRALGGTEAFF
>TRBD2|-|TRBV6-2/TRBV6-3|TRBJ2-3
TGTGCCAGCAGTTACTCCAGGCTAGCGGGCACAGATACGCAGTATTTT
CASSYSRLAGTDTQYF
>TRBD1|-|TRBV19|TRBJ1-1
TGTGCCAGTAGTTCGACAGGGGGAGGAACTGAAGCTTTCTTT
CASSSTGGGTEAFF
>TRBD1|-|TRBV7-2|TRBJ1-2
TGTGCCAGCAGCTTAGGGGACAGGGGATATGGCTACACCTTC
CASSLGDRGYGYTF
>TRBD1|-|TRBV28|TRBJ1-1
TGTGCCAGCAGTACCAGACAGGGAACGAACACTGAAGCTTTCTTT
CASSTRQGTNTEAFF
>TRBD1|-|TRBV29-1|TRBJ1-4
TGCAGCGCCCAAGGGGCGTGGGGACAGGGGTTTGAGGATGAAAAACTGTTTTTT
CSAQGAWGQGFEDEKLFF
>-|once|TRBV7-9|TRBJ2-7
TGTGCCAGCAGCTTAGGGTTAGGGAACTACGAGCAGTACTTC
CASSLGLGNYEQYF
>TRBD1|few|TRBV3-1/TRBV3-2|TRBJ1-3
TGTGCCAGCAGCCAAGCGAAGGACAGGTTCTCTGGAAACACCATATATTTT
CASSQAKDRFSGNTIYF
>-|-|TRBV7-2|TRBJ2-3
TGTGCCAGCAGCTTAGAGGCTTATAGCACAGATACGCAGTATTTT
CASSLEAYSTDTQYF
>-|-|TRBV7-3|TRBJ2-3
TGTGCCAGCAGCCCAACGGACCCAGCGGGTACGCAGTATTTT
CASSPTDPAGTQYF